This T cell receptor (beta chain) was documented in a study of cytomegalovirus exposure and HLA in healthy donors. General observations from the study: A subsequent analysis found that TCR clusters from the first cohort also tended to co-occur in the roughly 120 validation repertoires, with roughly 95% of cluster scores above 0.

For this clone: Its antigen is not known.

J gave up 0 bases and V 4 bases, and 5 bases lay outside the gene matches. The CDR3 spans 15 residues. CDR1 and CDR2 (germline): MNHNY, SVGAGI (reference sequence). Profiling relied on immunoSEQ multiplex PCR, and the TCRdb table lists in-frame clones only, not all of them. In the table there are fewer than 130,000 clones, 89% of which are singletons. The V and J genes are TRBV6-6 and TRBJ1-2, with 7 bases identical to TRBD1. Specimen: PBMCs. This TCR was sampled from a woman aged 18-29 years in good health and CMV-seronegative. Here the CDR3 reads CASSFRDRTNYGYTF. The CDR3 DNA reads as TGTGCCAGCAGTTTCCGGGACAGAACTAACTATGGCTACACCTTC.